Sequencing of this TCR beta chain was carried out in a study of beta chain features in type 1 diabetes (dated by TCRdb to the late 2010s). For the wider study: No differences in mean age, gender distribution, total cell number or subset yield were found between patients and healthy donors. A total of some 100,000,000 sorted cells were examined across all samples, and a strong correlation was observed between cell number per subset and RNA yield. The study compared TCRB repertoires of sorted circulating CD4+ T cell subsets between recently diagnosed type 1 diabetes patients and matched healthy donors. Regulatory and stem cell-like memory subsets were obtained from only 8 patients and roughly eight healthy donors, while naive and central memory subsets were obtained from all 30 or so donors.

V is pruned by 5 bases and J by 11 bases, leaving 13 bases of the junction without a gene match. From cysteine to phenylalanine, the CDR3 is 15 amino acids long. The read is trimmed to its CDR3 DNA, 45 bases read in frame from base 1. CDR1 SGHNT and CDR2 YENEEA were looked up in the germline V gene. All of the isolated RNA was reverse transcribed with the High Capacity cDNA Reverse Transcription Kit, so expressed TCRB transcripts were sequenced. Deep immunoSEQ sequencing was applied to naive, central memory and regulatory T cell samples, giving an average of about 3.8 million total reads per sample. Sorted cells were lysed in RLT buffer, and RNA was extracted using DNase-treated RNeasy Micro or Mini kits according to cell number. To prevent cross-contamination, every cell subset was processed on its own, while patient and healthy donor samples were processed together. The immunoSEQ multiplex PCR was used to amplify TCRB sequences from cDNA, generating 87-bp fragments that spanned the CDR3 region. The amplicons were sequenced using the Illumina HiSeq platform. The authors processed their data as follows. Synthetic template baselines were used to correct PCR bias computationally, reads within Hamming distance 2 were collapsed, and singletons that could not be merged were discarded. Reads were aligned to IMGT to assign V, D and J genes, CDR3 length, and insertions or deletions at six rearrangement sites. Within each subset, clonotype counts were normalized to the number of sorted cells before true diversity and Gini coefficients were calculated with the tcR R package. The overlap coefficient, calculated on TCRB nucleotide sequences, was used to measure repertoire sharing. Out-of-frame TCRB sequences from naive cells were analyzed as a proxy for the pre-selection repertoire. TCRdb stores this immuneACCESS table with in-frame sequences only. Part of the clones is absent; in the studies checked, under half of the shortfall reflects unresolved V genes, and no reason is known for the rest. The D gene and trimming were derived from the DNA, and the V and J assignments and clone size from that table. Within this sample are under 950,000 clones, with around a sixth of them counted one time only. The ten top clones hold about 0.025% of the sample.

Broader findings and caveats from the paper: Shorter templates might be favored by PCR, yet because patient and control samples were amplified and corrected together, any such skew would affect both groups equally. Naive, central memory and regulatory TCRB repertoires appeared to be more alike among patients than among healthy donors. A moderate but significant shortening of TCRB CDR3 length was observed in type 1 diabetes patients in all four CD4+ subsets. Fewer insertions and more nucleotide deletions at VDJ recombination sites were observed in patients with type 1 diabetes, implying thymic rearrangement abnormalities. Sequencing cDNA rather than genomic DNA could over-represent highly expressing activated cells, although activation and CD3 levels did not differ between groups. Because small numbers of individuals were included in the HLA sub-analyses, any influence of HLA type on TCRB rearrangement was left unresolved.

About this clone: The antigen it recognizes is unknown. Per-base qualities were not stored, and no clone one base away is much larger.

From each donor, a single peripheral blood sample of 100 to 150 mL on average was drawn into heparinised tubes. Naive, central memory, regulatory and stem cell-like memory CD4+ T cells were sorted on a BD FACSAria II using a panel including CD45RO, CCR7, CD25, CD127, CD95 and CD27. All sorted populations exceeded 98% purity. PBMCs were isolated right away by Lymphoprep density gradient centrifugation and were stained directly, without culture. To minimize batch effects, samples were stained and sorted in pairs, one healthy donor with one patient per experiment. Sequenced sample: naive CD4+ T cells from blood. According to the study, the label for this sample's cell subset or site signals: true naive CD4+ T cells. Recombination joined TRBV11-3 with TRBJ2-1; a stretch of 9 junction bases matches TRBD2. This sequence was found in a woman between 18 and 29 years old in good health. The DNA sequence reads TGTGCCAGCAGCGACCGGGGGCGGGAGGGCCGGAAGCAGTTCTTC. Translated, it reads CASSDRGREGRKQFF.